These T cell receptor beta chains were read from a single sample in a study of blood T cell repertoires in COVID-19. Data came from immunoSEQ multiplex PCR; TCRdb stores just in-frame clones and leaves some out. The sample records some 80,000 clones, 80% to 90% being singletons. The sample taken for sequencing was peripheral blood. All receptors derive from a human donor in a cohort sampled during active COVID-19. CDR3s include the opening cysteine and the closing phenylalanine or tryptophan. A D gene is named only where the DNA matches it firmly.

TRBJ1-5 TRBD1 TRBV5-1 TGCGCCAGCAGCCCGGGGACAGGGAGCAATCAGCCCCAGCATTTT CASSPGTGSNQPQHF
TRBJ1-2 NA TRBV6-1 TGTGCCAGCAGTGAGGGGGGAGTTGGCTACACCTTC CASSEGGVGYTF
TRBJ2-5 NA TRBV10-3 TGTGCCATCAGTGAGTCCCAGGAAGAGACCCAGTACTTC CAISESQEETQYF
TRBJ2-1 TRBD1 TRBV7-3 TGTGCCAGCAGCGCACCCGGGACAGGGGGCAATAGGTTCTTC CASSAPGTGGNRFF
TRBJ1-2 NA TRBV6-2/TRBV6-3 TGTGCCAGCAGCAGGGGTGTACGAGGCTACACCTTC CASSRGVRGYTF
TRBJ1-5 NA TRBV2 TGTGCCAGCAGTGAGATGACGGGAGGTAATCAGCCCCAGCATTTT CASSEMTGGNQPQHF
TRBJ1-2 TRBD1 TRBV29-1 TGCAGCGTTGAATTACTCATCCGGGACAGGGGTGTCTATGGCTACACCTTC CSVELLIRDRGVYGYTF
TRBJ2-7 TRBD2 TRBV5-4 TGTGCCAGCAGCCCTTCCGGGGGGGCGAGGGAGCAGTACTTC CASSPSGGAREQYF
TRBJ1-4 TRBD1 TRBV4-2 TGTGCCAGCAGCCAGTGGGACAGATTTAATGAAAAACTGTTTTTT CASSQWDRFNEKLFF
TRBJ1-1 NA TRBV12-3/TRBV12-4 TGTGCCAGCAGCGAAGGACAGTTTGAAGCTTTCTTT CASSEGQFEAFF
TRBJ2-5 TRBD2 TRBV7-3 TGTGCCAGCAGCTTCACTAGCGGACAAGAGACCCAGTACTTC CASSFTSGQETQYF
TRBJ1-6 NA TRBV5-1 TGCGCCAGCAGCAACACGCAGGGTAATCCCCTCCACTTT CASSNTQGNPLHF
TRBJ2-1 TRBD1 TRBV18 TGTGCCAGCTCACCACAGGGACAGGGCGCTGAGCAGTTCTTC CASSPQGQGAEQFF
TRBJ1-6 NA TRBV7-9 TGTGCCAGCAGCTTTCAGGGGCCCGACAGTTCACCCCTCCACTTT CASSFQGPDSSPLHF
TRBJ2-1 TRBD2 TRBV3-1/TRBV3-2 TGTGCCAGCAGCCAGATCACTAGCGGGGACAATGAGCAGTTCTTC CASSQITSGDNEQFF
TRBJ1-3 NA TRBV20-1 TGCAGTGCTAGTTGGGGGGAAGAAAACACCATATATTTT CSASWGEENTIYF
TRBJ2-7 NA TRBV28 TGTGCCAGCACCCTACAGGTTTCCTACGAGCAGTACTTC CASTLQVSYEQYF
TRBJ1-2 TRBD1 TRBV10-3 TGTGCCATCAGCCTACAGGGGGACTATGGCTACACCTTC CAISLQGDYGYTF
TRBJ2-7 TRBD1 TRBV6-2/TRBV6-3 TGTGCCAGCAGTTTCCGGGACAGACAAAGCTCCTACGAGCAGTACTTC CASSFRDRQSSYEQYF